These 27 T cell receptor beta chains share one sample of origin, sequenced in a study of blood T cells in healthy people across ages. Sample-barcoded 5' priming and a J-beta primer mix drove a second PCR of 7 to 11 cycles. TCRdb redid the calling of the 5' RACE reads with MiXCR, one entry per CDR3 protein. The repertoire consists of fewer than 900,000 distinct CDR3 sequences, with around 49% occurring once and the leading ten covering around a third. Sample: blood. Receptors were obtained from a woman aged 60-70 years in good health.

Comments on this clonotype: A much larger clone differs by one base, so this may be a read error. The chain carries TRBV15 and TRBJ2-5, with 13 bases that match TRBD2. Germline CDR1 and CDR2: LNHNV and YYDKDF (reference sequence). The CDR3 runs 17 residues. The CDR3 region is CGTSRGPGLAGAHEQYF. CDR3 coding DNA: TGTGGCACCAGCAGAGGACCCGGACTAGCGGGAGCTCATGAGCAGTACTTC.

The V and J genes are TRBV19 and TRBJ2-5; tentative D call: TRBD1 (6 bases). This CDR3 is built from 12 residues. V lost 10 bases to trimming and J lost 3 bases, with 12 bases between them. Germline V gene sequence: CDR1 LNHDA, CDR2 SQIVND (reference sequence). CDR3 in amino acids: CATKQGKETQYF. CDR3 sequence (DNA): TGTGCCACCAAACAGGGAAAAGAGACCCAGTACTTC.

The rearrangement links TRBV5-1 to TRBJ1-5; tentative D call: TRBD1 (5 bases). With 0 bases removed from V and 2 bases from J, the gap between germline ends came to 9 bases. This CDR3 is built from 15 residues. The germline V gene has CDR1 SGHRS and CDR2 YFSETQ. The chain's CDR3 is CASSLAGLGNQPQHF. The CDR3 DNA sequence: TGCGCCAGCAGCTTGGCAGGGCTAGGCAATCAGCCCCAGCATTTT.

This chain uses TRBV7-2 with TRBJ2-3; 9 bases line up with TRBD1. The J segment lost 3 bases and the V segment lost 5 bases, leaving 6 bases of the junction unmatched. Germline-derived CDR1 and CDR2 are SGHTA and FQGNSA. This CDR3 spans 15 amino acids. Here the CDR3 DNA reads TGTGCCAGCAGCACCCGCGGGACAGGGACAGATACGCAGTATTTT. Residues: CASSTRGTGTDTQYF.

The V and J genes are TRBV7-8 and TRBJ1-4; D is ambiguous. This CDR3 spans 16 amino acids. V was shortened by 1 base and J by 7 bases, with 16 bases between the two germline ends. CDR1 is SGHVS, CDR2 FQNEAQ, per germline. Here the CDR3 DNA reads TGTGCCAGCAGCTTAGTCCCCCCGGGCTGGGGTGAAAAACTGTTTTTT. It translates to CASSLVPPGWGEKLFF.

The gene calls are TRBV11-2 and TRBJ2-1; no definite D call. Germline loops: CDR1 SGHAT, CDR2 FQNNGV. The V and J ends lost 5 bases and 9 bases respectively, with 11 bases between them. The CDR3 is made up of 12 amino acids. The CDR3 DNA sequence: TGTGCCAGCAGCCACCGAGGACCTGAGCAGTTCTTC. This codes for CASSHRGPEQFF.

The chain is built from TRBV6-6 and TRBJ2-5; D not resolved. The last part of the DNA fits TRBJ2-7 better; the J call may be wrong. The CDR3 is 13 amino acids. CDR1 and CDR2 (germline): MNHNY, SVGAGI (reference sequence). CDR3 DNA sequence: TGTGCCAGCAATAATTACCTGAGGAGCGAGCAGTACTTC. As protein: CASNNYLRSEQYF.

The chain combines TRBV6-5 with TRBJ2-7; D gene unclear. CDR1 is MNHEY and CDR2 is SVGAGI in the germline V gene. The CDR3 length is 15 residues. V lost 0 bases and J 3 bases, leaving 12 bases between the germline ends. The CDR3 DNA reads as TGTGCCAGCAGTTACTCCCGAGAGAGAGGCTACGAGCAGTACTTC. Translation: CASSYSRERGYEQYF.

In its sample, this clonotype was seen a few times. This chain joins TRBV20-1 and TRBJ2-1; possible D gene TRBD1, 6 bases. Germline V CDR1 and CDR2: DFQATT, SNEGSKA (reference sequence). Trimming pared 6 bases from V and 5 bases from J, leaving 14 bases between. CDR3 length: 13 residues. CDR3 nucleotide sequence: TGCAGTGCCACCAGGGGTACAGACAATGAGCAGTTCTTC. This gives the protein CSATRGTDNEQFF.

This rearrangement joins TRBV28 to TRBJ2-3; TRBD2 aligns across 8 bases. After removal of 7 bases from V and 5 bases from J, the junction contained 11 bases not matched to a gene. Germline CDR1 MDHEN, CDR2 SYDVKM. This CDR3 has 15 residues. DNA of the CDR3: TGTGCCAGCACCGAACCGGGGGGGCGCATAGATACGCAGTATTTT. Translating it yields CASTEPGGRIDTQYF.

In this sample, this clonotype turned up many times. V usage is TRBV7-2 and J usage is TRBJ2-1; the match to TRBD1 covers 7 bases. Per the germline V gene, CDR1 is SGHTA and CDR2 is FQGNSA. The ends lost 5 bases at V and 5 bases at J; junction bases unmatched: 12. The CDR3 loop spans 16 amino acids. CDR3 amino acids: CASSPRQGGTNNEQFF. The CDR3, as DNA: TGTGCCAGCAGCCCCCGACAGGGCGGAACCAACAATGAGCAGTTCTTC.

In its sample, this clonotype was seen a few times. This rearrangement joins TRBV7-2 to TRBJ1-1, with TRBD1 as a possible D gene (5 bases). This CDR3 has 13 residues. The V and J ends lost 5 bases and 8 bases respectively, with 15 bases between them. Germline CDR1 is SGHTA and CDR2 is FQGNSA. Here the CDR3 reads CASSVSTGQEAFF. The CDR3 DNA reads TGTGCCAGCAGCGTTAGCACAGGTCAGGAAGCTTTCTTT.

This clonotype has only a few counts. V usage is TRBV29-1 and J usage is TRBJ2-7; TRBD2 aligns across 10 bases. This CDR3 comprises 16 residues. The germline V gene has CDR1 SQVTM and CDR2 ANQGSEA. Trimming removed 0 bases from V and 1 base from J; junction bases left unmatched: 6. This CDR3 reads CSVEDPLAGGSYEQYF. The DNA for the CDR3 is TGCAGCGTTGAAGATCCCTTAGCGGGAGGTTCCTACGAGCAGTACTTC.

The sample holds a few counts of this clonotype. This rearrangement joins TRBV20-1 to TRBJ2-7; D possibly corresponds to TRBD1 (6 bases). There are 15 residues in the CDR3. Germline V gene sequence: CDR1 DFQATT, CDR2 SNEGSKA (reference sequence). V lost 0 bases and J 0 bases, leaving 12 bases between the germline ends. For the CDR3, the DNA is TGCAGTGCTAGAGATCTTACAGGGAACTCCTACGAGCAGTACTTC. This translates into CSARDLTGNSYEQYF.

The chain joins TRBV4-2 to TRBJ1-5; D possibly corresponds to TRBD1 (6 bases). V was cut by 2 bases and J by 6 bases, with 14 bases left in between. The V gene's germline CDR1 is LGHNA and CDR2 YNFKEQ. The CDR3 loop spans 15 amino acids. CDR3 sequence: CASSQNTGSGQPQHF. The CDR3 DNA sequence: TGTGCCAGCAGCCAAAATACAGGGTCCGGTCAGCCCCAGCATTTT.

This sequence joins TRBV7-2 and TRBJ2-1; TRBD2 aligns across 8 bases. J was trimmed by 7 bases and V by 5 bases; bases with no gene match: 13. Looked up from germline, CDR1 is SGHTA and CDR2 is FQGNSA. The CDR3 has 16 amino acids. The CDR3 loop is CASSPYLHRGGNEQFF. The CDR3 DNA reads TGTGCCAGCAGCCCTTACCTACACCGGGGGGGTAATGAGCAGTTCTTC.

The chain joins TRBV29-1 to TRBJ2-3; 7 bases match TRBD2. The CDR3 runs to 13 residues. V shed 4 bases and J 2 bases; nucleotides not matched to a gene: 3. CDR1 is SQVTM and CDR2 is ANQGSEA in the germline V gene. Here the CDR3 reads CSVASGITDTQYF. The CDR3, as DNA: TGCAGCGTTGCGAGCGGGATCACAGATACGCAGTATTTT.

The chain is built from TRBV5-1 and TRBJ2-1, with 10 bases identical to TRBD2. V lost 4 bases, J lost 13 bases, and 11 bases stayed unmatched. The CDR3 spans 14 residues. The germline V gene encodes CDR1 SGHRS and CDR2 YFSETQ. The CDR3 reads CASSPGTSVPLQFF. CDR3 DNA: TGCGCCAGCAGCCCCGGGACTAGCGTCCCCCTCCAGTTCTTC. Variable domain in full (rest from reference TRBV5-1 and TRBJ2-1): KAGVTQTPRYLIKTRGQQVTLSCSPISGHRSVSWYQQTPGQGLQFLFEYFSETQRNKGNFPGRFSGRQFSNSRSEMNVSTLELGDSALYLCASSPGTSVPLQFFGPGTRLTVL.

The chain carries TRBV5-1 and TRBJ2-7; no clear D. V was trimmed by 0 bases and J by 6 bases, leaving 10 bases between them. Germline V gives CDR1 SGHRS, CDR2 YFSETQ. The CDR3 length is 13 residues. The CDR3 nucleotides read TGCGCCAGCAGCTTGGTGAAAACTACCGAGCAGTACTTC. This codes for CASSLVKTTEQYF.

About this clonotype: This sequence may be a read error, since a much larger clone differs from it by one base. The chain links TRBV5-5 to TRBJ2-2; the D is unclear. The germline gives CDR1 SGHKS, CDR2 YYEKEE (reference sequence). The CDR3 covers 14 residues. Between the trimmed V and J ends, which lost 2 bases and 1 base, there was a span of 6 bases. The CDR3 sequence is CASSFSWNTGELFF. DNA of the CDR3: TGTGCCAGCAGCTTTAGCTGGAACACCGGGGAGCTGTTTTTT.

The CDR3 loop is CASSQTRPPDTQYF. CDR3 in DNA: TGTGCCAGCAGCCAAACGAGGCCTCCAGATACGCAGTATTTT. This chain links TRBV7-3 with TRBJ2-3; D is unresolved. V was clipped by 5 bases and J by 4 bases, with 13 bases between them. Germline CDR1 reads SGHTA; CDR2 reads FQGTGA. The CDR3 is 14 amino acids.

J is TRBJ2-4 and V is TRBV7-2, with TRBD2 matching 12 bases. This CDR3 region has 19 residues. The germline V gene has CDR1 SGHTA and CDR2 FQGNSA. V was clipped by 1 base and J by 0 bases; unmatched bases: 7. This chain's CDR3 is CASSLGGLAGGLAKNIQYF. In DNA form, the CDR3 reads TGTGCCAGCAGCTTAGGGGGCCTAGCGGGAGGGCTAGCCAAAAACATTCAGTACTTC.

The CDR3 region is CASSSLGGATEAFF. The CDR3 DNA reads TGTGCCAGCAGCTCCCTCGGGGGGGCCACTGAAGCTTTCTTT. The chain links TRBV7-2 to TRBJ1-1, with D tentatively TRBD1 (6 bases). Germline CDR1 SGHTA, CDR2 FQGNSA. The CDR3 spans 14 residues. Trimming shortened V by 4 bases and J by 4 bases, and 13 bases separated the two germline ends.

V and J are TRBV15 and TRBJ2-7, with TRBD2 matching 7 bases. This CDR3 contains 14 residues. Unmatched junction bases numbered 2, after V lost 3 bases and J lost 0 bases. Germline V gives CDR1 LNHNV, CDR2 YYDKDF (reference sequence). The CDR3 bases are TGTGCCACCAGCAGCCGGGACTACTCCTACGAGCAGTACTTC. Amino acid sequence: CATSSRDYSYEQYF.

The chain combines TRBV27 with TRBJ2-2, with 12 bases that match TRBD2. V lost 5 bases and J lost 9; bases outside the gene matches: 10. The CDR3 consists of 16 residues. Germline CDR1 reads MNHEY; CDR2 reads SMNVEV (reference sequence). The CDR3 region is CASSPLAGGPGRELFF. CDR3 bases: TGTGCCAGCAGTCCCCTAGCGGGAGGGCCTGGAAGGGAGCTGTTTTTT.

A remark on this clonotype: A much larger clone lies a single base off, so this may be a read error. The rearrangement links TRBV7-2 to TRBJ2-3; TRBD2 might be the D (6 bases). Germline loops: CDR1 SGHTA, CDR2 FQGNSA. The germline V and J ends were trimmed by 1 base and 2 bases, with 10 bases remaining between them. This CDR3 contains 15 residues. The CDR3 bases are TGTGCCAGCAGCTTAGTGGGAGGCTTCACAGATACGCAGTATTTT. Translating it yields CASSLVGGFTDTQYF.

In this sample, this clonotype turned up a few times. The J gene is TRBJ2-7, the V gene TRBV7-2; 12 nucleotides agree with TRBD2. V shed 3 bases and J 4 bases; nucleotides not matched to a gene: 7. Germline values: CDR1 SGHTA, CDR2 FQGNSA. The CDR3 length is 16 residues. The CDR3 reads CASSFDRLAGAYEQYF. The DNA for the CDR3 is TGTGCCAGCAGCTTCGATCGACTAGCGGGGGCTTACGAGCAGTACTTC.